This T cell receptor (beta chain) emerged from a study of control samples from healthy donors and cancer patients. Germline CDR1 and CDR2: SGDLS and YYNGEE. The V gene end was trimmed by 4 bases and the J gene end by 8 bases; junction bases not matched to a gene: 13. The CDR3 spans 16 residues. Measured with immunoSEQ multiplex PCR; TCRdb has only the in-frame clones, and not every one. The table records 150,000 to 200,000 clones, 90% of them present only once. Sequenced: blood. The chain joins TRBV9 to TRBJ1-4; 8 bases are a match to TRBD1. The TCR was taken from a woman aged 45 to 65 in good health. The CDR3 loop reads CASSPPGGTGSEKLFF. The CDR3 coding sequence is TGTGCCAGCAGCCCACCAGGGGGGACAGGTAGCGAAAAACTGTTTTTT.